This T cell receptor (beta chain) was recorded in a study of regulatory T cells in long-lasting Graves disease. Noted time point: newly diagnosed GD, antithyroid drugs for less than 3 months. Scientists built the TCR library using RNA that was extracted from PBMCs. This CDR3 spans 15 amino acids. V was trimmed by 5 bases and J by 0 bases, leaving 14 bases between them. Germline CDR1 is SGHTA and CDR2 is FQGNSA. Investigators prepared the TCR beta libraries by applying iRepertoire HTBI primers and Arm-PCR of CDR3 regions. MiXCR was run by TCRdb on the multiplex PCR reads, yielding one entry per CDR3 protein. Here the sample spans 600,000 to 650,000 distinct CDR3 sequences, approximately 15% being singletons. This clonotype has at least ten counts. The same specimen was also included in a second study, on T cells in Graves' hyperthyroidism and ophthalmopathy. In that study: Not enrolled were patients with uncontrolled infection, other autoimmune disease, pregnancy or lactation. Researchers ran a first-round RT-PCR on the TCR CDR3 using the HTBI primer set. Most clonotypes that expanded in the thyroid above 0.001 also showed up in blood.

The chain employs TRBV7-2 and TRBJ2-7, with no clear D. Specimen: peripheral blood mononuclear cells (PBMCs), collected at new diagnosis, from a patient treated with antithyroid drugs. This clonotype was obtained from a woman under 40 with Graves disease. For the CDR3, the DNA is TGTGCCAGCAGCCTGGGGTCGGTAAGCTCCTACGAGCAGTACTTC. It codes for CASSLGSVSSYEQYF.